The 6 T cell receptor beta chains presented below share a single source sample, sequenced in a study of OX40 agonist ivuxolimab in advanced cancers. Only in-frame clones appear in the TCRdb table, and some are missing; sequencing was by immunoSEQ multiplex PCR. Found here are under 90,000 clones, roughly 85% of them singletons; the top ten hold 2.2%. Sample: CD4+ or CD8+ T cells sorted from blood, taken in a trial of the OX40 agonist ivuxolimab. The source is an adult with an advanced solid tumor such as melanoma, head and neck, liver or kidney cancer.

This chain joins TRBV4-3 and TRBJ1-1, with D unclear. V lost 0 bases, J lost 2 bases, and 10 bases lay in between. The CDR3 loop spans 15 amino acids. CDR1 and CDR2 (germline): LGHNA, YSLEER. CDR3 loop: CASSQDLNSNTEAFF. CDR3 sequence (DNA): TGCGCCAGCAGCCAAGATCTTAACAGTAACACTGAAGCTTTCTTT.

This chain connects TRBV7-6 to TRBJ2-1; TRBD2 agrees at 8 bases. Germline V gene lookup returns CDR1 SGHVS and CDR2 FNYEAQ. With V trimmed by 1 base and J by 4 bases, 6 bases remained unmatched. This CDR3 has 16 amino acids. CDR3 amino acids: CASSLVKSGGYNEQFF. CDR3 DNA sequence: TGTGCCAGCAGCTTAGTTAAGAGCGGGGGATACAATGAGCAGTTCTTC.

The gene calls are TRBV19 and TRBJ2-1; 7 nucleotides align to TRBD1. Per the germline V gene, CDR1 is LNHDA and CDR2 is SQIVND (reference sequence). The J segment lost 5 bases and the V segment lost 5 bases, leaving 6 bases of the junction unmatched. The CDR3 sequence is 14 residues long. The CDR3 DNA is TGTGCCAGTAGTGATCGACAGGGAAACAATGAGCAGTTCTTC. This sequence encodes CASSDRQGNNEQFF. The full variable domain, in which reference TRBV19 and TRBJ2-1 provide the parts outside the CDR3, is DGGITQSPKYLFRKEGQNVTLSCEQNLNHDAMYWYRQDPGQGLRLIYYSQIVNDFQKGDIAEGYSVSREKKESFPLTVTSAQKNPTAFYLCASSDRQGNNEQFFGPGTRLTVL.

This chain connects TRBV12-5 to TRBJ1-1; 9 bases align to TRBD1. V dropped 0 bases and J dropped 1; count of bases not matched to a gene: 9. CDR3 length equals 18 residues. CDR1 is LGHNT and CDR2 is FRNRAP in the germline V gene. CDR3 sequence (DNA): TGTGCTAGTGGTTTGGTACGGGGAGGGGACAGGGAGAACACTGAAGCTTTCTTT. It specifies CASGLVRGGDRENTEAFF.

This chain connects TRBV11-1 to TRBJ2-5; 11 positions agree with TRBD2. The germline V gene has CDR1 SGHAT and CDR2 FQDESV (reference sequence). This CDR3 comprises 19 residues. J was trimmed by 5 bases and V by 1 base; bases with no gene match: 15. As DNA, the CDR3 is TGTGCCAGCAGCTTAGAGGTCCACGTGACTAGCGGGGTTGTCGAGACCCAGTACTTC. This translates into CASSLEVHVTSGVVETQYF.

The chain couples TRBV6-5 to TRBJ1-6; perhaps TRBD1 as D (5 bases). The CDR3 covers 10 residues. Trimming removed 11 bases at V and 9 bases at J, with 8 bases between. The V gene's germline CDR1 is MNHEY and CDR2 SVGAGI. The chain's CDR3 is CASGGSPLHF. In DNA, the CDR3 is TGTGCCTCTGGGGGTTCACCCCTCCACTTT.